The T cell receptor (beta chain) described here comes from a study of Graves' ophthalmopathy and Graves' hyperthyroidism. RNA transcripts served as template for amplifying TCR beta CDR3 sequences. Second-round multiplex PCR came after first-round RT-PCR with HTBI primers. TCRdb itself ran the multiplex PCR reads through MiXCR, one entry per CDR3 protein. This sample has 450,000 to 600,000 distinct CDR3 sequences, with about 40% found just once. This CDR3 contains 14 residues. CDR1 and CDR2 from the germline V gene are SEHNR and FQNEAQ (reference sequence). Trimming at V came to 1 base and at J to 7 bases, leaving 4 bases not matched to a gene.

Sequencing used peripheral blood or thyroid tissue (not recorded which). The TCR comes from an adult man with Graves' hyperthyroidism. The chain uses TRBV7-9 and TRBJ1-3; TRBD1 aligns across 7 bases. In nucleotides, the CDR3 is TGTGCCAGCAGCTTAGGCAGGGGGGTGAACACCATATATTTT. Translating gives CASSLGRGVNTIYF.